This T cell receptor beta chain was recovered during a study of cytomegalovirus exposure and HLA in healthy donors. The donors (healthy individuals) were bone marrow donors. PCR involved 60 Vbeta and 13 Jbeta primers. This table comes from immunoSEQ multiplex PCR, and its TCRdb copy is limited to in-frame clones, with some not included. Of about 140,000 clones in the sample, 73% were seen once. This clone was seen only a few times. Germline-derived CDR1 and CDR2 are MNHEY and SVGAGI. The length of the CDR3 is 14 residues. Unmatched junction bases numbered 4, after V lost 7 bases and J lost 3 bases. The rearrangement joins TRBV6-5 to TRBJ2-7; the match to TRBD2 covers 12 bases. The clonotype comes from a human donor in good health. Sequenced material: PBMCs. CDR3 sequence: CASTTTSGSYEQYF. CDR3 DNA sequence: TGTGCCAGCACGACGACTAGCGGGAGCTACGAGCAGTACTTC.